One sample yielded the 20 T cell receptor beta chains listed below, sequenced in a study of T cell responses to AZD1222 COVID-19 vaccine. Measured with immunoSEQ multiplex PCR; TCRdb has only the in-frame clones, and not every one. The profile shows roughly 200,000 clones, 80% to 95% of them singletons. This material consisted of peripheral blood, taken 28 days after the second AZD1222 dose. These receptors were collected from an adult who received the AZD1222 COVID-19 vaccine.

The V call is TRBV19, the J call TRBJ2-1; 9 bases agree with TRBD2. CDR3 size: 14 residues. Trimming removed 7 bases from V and 9 bases from J; junction bases left unmatched: 10. Germline-derived CDR1 and CDR2 are LNHDA and SQIVND (reference sequence). CDR3 amino acids: CASTPSGKRVEQFF. CDR3 nucleotide sequence: TGTGCCAGTACCCCTAGCGGGAAAAGGGTTGAGCAGTTCTTC.

This rearrangement joins TRBV21-1 to TRBJ2-5. TRBV21-1 is termed a pseudogene. This CDR3 region has 12 residues. CDR3 sequence: CASSKEGETQYF. The CDR3 DNA reads TGTGCCAGCAGCAAAGAGGGAGAGACCCAGTACTTC.

Note on this clone: The sample has other DNA sequences that encode this CDR3 too. The rearrangement joins TRBV30 to TRBJ1-5, with D hard to call. Germline CDR1 GTSNPN, CDR2 SVGIG (reference sequence). This CDR3 region has 12 residues. The germline V and J ends were trimmed by 0 bases and 7 bases, with 7 bases remaining between them. DNA of the CDR3: TGTGCCTGGAGTGTACAAGGACAGCCCCAGCATTTT. Encoded protein: CAWSVQGQPQHF.

The rearrangement joins TRBV18 to TRBJ1-2; 11 bases match TRBD1. Losses at the gene ends were 3 bases for V and 4 bases for J; bases not matched to a gene: 4. The CDR3 is 15 residues long. Germline V gene lookup returns CDR1 KGHSH and CDR2 LQKENI. CDR3 coding DNA: TGTGCCAGCTCACCGGCCGGGACAGGGGGCTATGGCTACACCTTC. Translation: CASSPAGTGGYGYTF.

V is TRBV6-6 and J is TRBJ2-3, with 7 bases fitting TRBD2. V lost 6 bases to trimming and J lost 1 base; unmatched junction nucleotides: 4. The CDR3 totals 14 residues. Germline CDR1 is MNHNY and CDR2 is SVGAGI (reference sequence). CDR3 in amino acids: CASRGAGRTDTQYF. CDR3 in DNA: TGTGCCAGCAGAGGAGCGGGACGCACAGATACGCAGTATTTT.

The chain is built from TRBV6-5 and TRBJ1-5; D may be TRBD1 (6 bases). Trimming took off 7 bases at V and 0 bases at J, with 13 bases between the two ends. Germline V CDR1 and CDR2: MNHEY, SVGAGI. The CDR3 has 15 residues. CDR3 DNA: TGTGCCAGCAACAGGGTGGCCGTTAGCAATCAGCCCCAGCATTTT. This codes for CASNRVAVSNQPQHF.

The genes are TRBV7-2 and TRBJ1-3; 7 positions agree with TRBD1. Germline assignment: CDR1 SGHTA and CDR2 FQGNSA. CDR3 length: 16 amino acids. Unmatched junction bases numbered 5, after V lost 3 bases and J lost 0 bases. Here the CDR3 DNA reads TGTGCCAGCAGCTTTCGTGGACAGGTCTCTGGAAACACCATATATTTT. This translates into CASSFRGQVSGNTIYF.

The rearrangement links TRBV7-3 to TRBJ2-1, with 7 bases that match TRBD1. The CDR3 extends over 15 amino acids. Germline V gene data show CDR1 as SGHTA and CDR2 as FQGTGA. V lost 5 bases and J lost 4; bases outside the gene matches: 8. CDR3: CASSPQGTRYNEQFF. For the CDR3, the DNA is TGTGCCAGCAGCCCACAGGGGACACGGTACAATGAGCAGTTCTTC.

V gene TRBV6-2 or TRBV6-3 combines with J gene TRBJ1-2, with a weak D call TRBD1 (5 bases). V gave up 0 bases and J gave up 8 bases, with 13 bases separating them. The CDR3 length is 14 residues. The germline CDR1 and CDR2 sequences are MNHEY and SVGEGT. The CDR3 spells CASSYSEGWIGYTF. The CDR3 DNA sequence: TGTGCCAGCAGTTACTCGGAGGGGTGGATCGGCTACACCTTC.

The chain combines TRBV5-1 with TRBJ1-2; TRBD1 matches at 7 bases. Germline assignment: CDR1 SGHRS and CDR2 YFSETQ. V shed 0 bases, J shed 4 bases, and the junction held 9 bases outside the gene matches. The CDR3 totals 16 residues. The CDR3 coding sequence is TGCGCCAGCAGCTTGGTTCCGGGACAGCTTACCTATGGCTACACCTTC. This gives the protein CASSLVPGQLTYGYTF.

The J gene is TRBJ2-7, the V gene TRBV14; a weak D match, TRBD1 (5 bases). Germline CDR1 is SGHDN and CDR2 is FVKESK. The CDR3 has 13 residues. Trimming cost V 5 bases and J 3 bases, with 11 bases left between them. CDR3 in amino acids: CASSRGSFYEQYF. The CDR3 DNA is TGTGCCAGCAGCAGGGGCTCATTCTACGAGCAGTACTTC. Full variable domain (outside the CDR3, taken from reference TRBV14 and TRBJ2-7): EAGVTQFPSHSVIEKGQTVTLRCDPISGHDNLYWYRRVMGKEIKFLLHFVKESKQDESGMPNNRFLAERTGGTYSTLKVQPAELEDSGVYFCASSRGSFYEQYFGPGTRLTVT.

This CDR3 is CSVRPPPGENTEAFF. CDR3 DNA: TGCAGCGTTCGACCCCCGCCTGGGGAGAACACTGAAGCTTTCTTT. The chain recombines TRBV29-1 with TRBJ1-1; D not certain. The CDR3 contains 15 residues. The V end was cut by 5 bases, the J end by 1 base, with 17 bases between. Per germline, CDR1 SQVTM and CDR2 ANQGSEA. The variable domain in full, completed from reference TRBV29-1 and TRBJ1-1, reads SAVISQKPSRDICQRGTSLTIQCQVDSQVTMMFWYRQQPGQSLTLIATANQGSEATYESGFVIDKFPISRPNLTFSTLTVSNMSPEDSSIYLCSVRPPPGENTEAFFGQGTRLTVV.

The rearrangement joins TRBV7-9 to TRBJ1-5; 8 nucleotides match TRBD1. This CDR3 comprises 13 residues. Looked up from germline, CDR1 is SEHNR and CDR2 is FQNEAQ (reference sequence). The V and J ends lost 3 bases and 7 bases, in that order; junction bases with no gene match: 2. CDR3: CASSFGQGQPQHF. The CDR3 DNA reads TGTGCCAGCAGCTTCGGACAGGGCCAGCCCCAGCATTTT.

Regarding this clone: Just one base apart from a much larger clone, this may be a read error. This same CDR3 is encoded by further DNA sequences in the sample. The V and J genes are TRBV4-1 and TRBJ1-4; 8 bases fit TRBD1. Per the germline V gene, CDR1 is MGHRA and CDR2 is YSYEKL. CDR3 length equals 15 residues. V dropped 2 bases and J dropped 8; count of bases not matched to a gene: 7. The CDR3 reads CASSQPDREGEKLFF. CDR3 DNA: TGCGCCAGCAGCCAACCGGACAGGGAGGGCGAAAAACTGTTTTTT.

This chain uses TRBV5-8 with TRBJ2-1; 12 bases agree with TRBD2. The CDR3 has 18 residues. Unmatched junction bases numbered 11, after V lost 7 bases and J lost 0 bases. Germline CDR1 reads SGHTS; CDR2 reads YDEGEE. The CDR3 loop is CASYLRLAGDPSYNEQFF. CDR3 coding DNA: TGTGCCAGCTACTTGAGACTAGCGGGAGACCCCTCCTACAATGAGCAGTTCTTC. Filled out from reference TRBV5-8 and TRBJ2-1, the complete variable domain reads EAGVTQSPTHLIKTRGQQATLRCSPISGHTSVYWYQQALGLGLQFLLWYDEGEERNRGNFPPRFSGRQFPNYSSELNVNALELEDSALYLCASYLRLAGDPSYNEQFFGPGTRLTVL.

This chain uses TRBV5-1 with TRBJ2-5; no reliable D call. CDR3 length equals 13 residues. Germline CDR1 SGHRS, CDR2 YFSETQ. V was cut by 0 bases and J by 2 bases, with 5 bases left in between. DNA for the CDR3: TGCGCCAGCAGCTTGGTTGGTCAAGAGACCCAGTACTTC. It translates to CASSLVGQETQYF.

CDR3 in amino acids: CATSVGTGDHQPQHF. The DNA for the CDR3 is TGTGCCACCAGCGTAGGGACAGGGGACCATCAGCCCCAGCATTTT. This chain connects TRBV15 to TRBJ1-5; 10 nucleotides line up with TRBD1. The V gene end was trimmed by 5 bases and the J gene end by 5 bases; junction bases not matched to a gene: 6. The CDR3 runs to 15 residues. CDR1 and CDR2 from the germline V gene are LNHNV and YYDKDF (reference sequence).

The V gene is TRBV19, the J gene TRBJ2-7, with unresolved D. Per the germline V gene, CDR1 is LNHDA and CDR2 is SQIVND (reference sequence). CDR3 length: 13 amino acids. Between the trimmed V and J ends, which lost 8 bases and 5 bases, there was a span of 16 bases. The CDR3 reads CASSGPGRDEQYF. CDR3 nucleotides: TGTGCCAGTTCCGGTCCTGGACGGGACGAGCAGTACTTC.

V is TRBV29-1 and J is TRBJ1-1, with TRBD1 matching 7 bases. V trimming: 5 bases; J trimming: 4 bases; junction bases outside the gene matches: 7. Germline V gene sequence: CDR1 SQVTM, CDR2 ANQGSEA. The length of the CDR3 is 13 residues. In DNA form, the CDR3 reads TGCAGCGTTCGACAGGGCGGACGCACTGAAGCTTTCTTT. Translating it yields CSVRQGGRTEAFF.

The DNA of the CDR3 is TGTGCCAGCAGTTACGGGACAGCGTTCTCCACTGAAGCTTTCTTT. It yields the protein CASSYGTAFSTEAFF. The J gene is TRBJ1-1, the V gene TRBV6-5; 7 nucleotides match TRBD1. Germline CDR1 reads MNHEY; CDR2 reads SVGAGI. The CDR3 consists of 15 residues. V lost 2 bases and J lost 4; bases outside the gene matches: 7.